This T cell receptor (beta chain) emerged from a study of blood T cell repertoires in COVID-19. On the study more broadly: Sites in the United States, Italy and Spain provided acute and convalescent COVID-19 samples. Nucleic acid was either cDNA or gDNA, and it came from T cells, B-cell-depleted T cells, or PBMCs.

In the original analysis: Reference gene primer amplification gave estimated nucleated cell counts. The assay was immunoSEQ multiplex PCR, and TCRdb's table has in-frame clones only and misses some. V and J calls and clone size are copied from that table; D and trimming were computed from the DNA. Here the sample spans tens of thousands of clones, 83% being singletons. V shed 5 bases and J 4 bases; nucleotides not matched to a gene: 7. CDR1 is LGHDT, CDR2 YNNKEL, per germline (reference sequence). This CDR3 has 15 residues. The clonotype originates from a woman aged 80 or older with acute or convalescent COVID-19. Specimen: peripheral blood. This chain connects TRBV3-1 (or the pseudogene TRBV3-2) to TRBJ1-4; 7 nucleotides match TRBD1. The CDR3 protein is CASSNRQGLNEKLFF. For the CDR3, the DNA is TGTGCCAGCAGCAACAGACAGGGTCTTAATGAAAAACTGTTTTTT.